The 25 T cell receptor beta chains in this list originate from one sample, sequenced in a study of shared clonotypes between healthy human individuals. Sequenced by immunoSEQ multiplex PCR; TCRdb stores in-frame clones only, minus some. The sample records nearly 1,000,000 clones, 70% to 85% being singletons. The source material was memory CD4+ T cells sorted from blood. Subset in this sample: CD45RA-negative fraction. These receptors were taken from a man in his late teens or twenties in good health.

V is TRBV2 and J is TRBJ2-2, with 7 positions matching TRBD1. J lost 4 bases, V lost 6 bases, and 5 bases had no gene match. This CDR3 contains 14 residues. Germline assignment: CDR1 SNHLY and CDR2 FYNNEI. CDR3 sequence reads: CASSRGQITGELFF. CDR3 nucleotide sequence: TGTGCCAGCAGCCGGGGACAGATCACCGGGGAGCTGTTTTTT.

Of note for this clone: Other nucleotide sequences from this sample produce the same CDR3. This rearrangement joins TRBV27 to TRBJ1-4, with D possibly matching TRBD1 (5 bases). Germline assignment: CDR1 MNHEY and CDR2 SMNVEV (reference sequence). The CDR3 sequence is 15 residues long. Trimming left V 0 bases short and J 7 bases short, with 12 bases between. DNA of the CDR3: TGTGCCAGCAGTTTATCGGTCCGGGGGTCTGAAAAACTGTTTTTT. Protein sequence: CASSLSVRGSEKLFF.

The chain recombines TRBV19 with TRBJ1-4, with D unresolved. The germline V gene has CDR1 LNHDA and CDR2 SQIVND (reference sequence). This CDR3 comprises 15 residues. V dropped 3 bases and J dropped 0 bases, with 8 bases sitting between them. The CDR3 DNA reads as TGTGCCAGTAGTATTCGGGCCGCAACTAATGAAAAACTGTTTTTT. Its translation: CASSIRAATNEKLFF. Filled out from reference TRBV19 and TRBJ1-4, the complete variable domain reads DGGITQSPKYLFRKEGQNVTLSCEQNLNHDAMYWYRQDPGQGLRLIYYSQIVNDFQKGDIAEGYSVSREKKESFPLTVTSAQKNPTAFYLCASSIRAATNEKLFFGSGTQLSVL.

This clone came up a few times. This chain uses TRBV30 with TRBJ1-6; the D is unclear. Trimming cost V 0 bases and J 10 bases, with 16 bases left between them. Germline lookup yields CDR1 GTSNPN and CDR2 SVGIG (reference sequence). The CDR3 spans 15 residues. The CDR3 region has the DNA TGTGCCTGGAGTGTACCCCGAGGAGACGGGTCACCCCTCCACTTT. Its translation: CAWSVPRGDGSPLHF. Using reference TRBV30 and TRBJ1-6 for the parts outside the CDR3, the full variable domain is SQTIHQWPATLVQPVGSPLSLECTVEGTSNPNLYWYRQAAGRGLQLLFYSVGIGQISSEVPQNLSASRPQDRQFILSSKKLLLSDSGFYLCAWSVPRGDGSPLHFGNGTRLTVT.

With respect to this clone: One end of the junction varies from germline; a read error may be responsible. J is TRBJ2-5 and V is TRBV5-4; TRBD2 aligns across 10 bases. The CDR3 covers 15 residues. The germline V gene encodes CDR1 SGHNT and CDR2 YYREEE (reference sequence). The CDR3 region has the DNA TGCGCCAGCAGCCAAGGACTAGCGGTAGGAGAGACCCAGTACTTC. The encoded protein is CASSQGLAVGETQYF.

The chain recombines TRBV5-1 with TRBJ2-2; D remains ambiguous. The CDR3 sequence is 14 residues long. Germline-derived CDR1 and CDR2 are SGHRS and YFSETQ. Trimming shortened V by 2 bases and J by 1 base, and 6 bases separated the two germline ends. The CDR3 protein is CASSLRLNTGELFF. The CDR3 coding sequence is TGCGCCAGCAGCTTACGGCTGAACACCGGGGAGCTGTTTTTT.

This clone appeared once. V usage is TRBV13 and J usage is TRBJ1-1; no definite D call. The V and J ends lost 0 bases and 3 bases respectively, with 8 bases between them. CDR1 PRHDT and CDR2 FYEKMQ come from the germline V gene (reference sequence). The CDR3 length is 14 residues. The CDR3 DNA follows: TGTGCCAGCAGCTTAGGTCACAGAGACACTGAAGCTTTCTTT. Its protein product is CASSLGHRDTEAFF.

V usage is TRBV15 and J usage is TRBJ1-5; no clear D. CDR1 and CDR2 from the germline V gene are LNHNV and YYDKDF (reference sequence). The CDR3 runs 14 residues. The V and J ends lost 3 bases and 3 bases respectively, with 9 bases between them. CDR3 in amino acids: CATSSPGYNQPQHF. The DNA of the CDR3 is TGTGCCACCAGCAGTCCGGGCTACAATCAGCCCCAGCATTTT. The variable domain in full, with the rest retrieved from reference TRBV15 and TRBJ1-5, is DAMVIQNPRYQVTQFGKPVTLSCSQTLNHNVMYWYQQKSSQAPKLLFHYYDKDFNNEADTPDNFQSRRPNTSFCFLDIRSPGLGDTAMYLCATSSPGYNQPQHFGDGTRLSIL.

This chain connects TRBV30 to TRBJ2-1, with no clear D. The V gene lost 2 bases and the J gene lost 10 bases, with 6 bases spanning the gap. There are 10 residues in the CDR3. The germline CDR1 and CDR2 sequences are GTSNPN and SVGIG (reference sequence). For the CDR3, the DNA is TGTGCCTGGAGTCAACAGGAGCAGTTCTTC. This codes for CAWSQQEQFF.

The V and J genes are TRBV6-1 and TRBJ1-2; D is possibly TRBD1 (6 bases). Trimming removed 6 bases from V and 6 bases from J, with 8 bases in between. Germline V lookup: CDR1 MNHNS, CDR2 SASEGT. CDR3 size: 11 residues. The CDR3 sequence: CASSQGHGYTF. DNA for the CDR3: TGTGCCAGCAGCCAGGGGCATGGCTACACCTTC.

This clone was detected only once. The rearrangement joins TRBV5-1 to TRBJ1-2, with 9 bases identical to TRBD1. This CDR3 region has 13 residues. With V trimmed by 4 bases and J by 6 bases, 4 bases remained unmatched. Germline V gene lookup returns CDR1 SGHRS and CDR2 YFSETQ. The CDR3 is CASSPGQGDGYTF. The CDR3 DNA sequence: TGCGCCAGCAGCCCGGGACAGGGCGATGGCTACACCTTC.

CDR3 sequence (DNA): TGTGCCAGTAGTATAAAAGGGACCTCGGCGGAGAAACTGTTTTTT. As protein: CASSIKGTSAEKLFF. This rearrangement joins TRBV19 to TRBJ1-4, with TRBD1 as a possible D gene (5 bases). The CDR3 is 15 amino acids. Germline CDR1 and CDR2: LNHDA and SQIVND (reference sequence). The V gene lost 2 bases and the J gene lost 11 bases, with 18 bases spanning the gap.

This chain links TRBV2 with TRBJ1-2; possibly TRBD1 for D (5 bases). Deletions cut 9 bases from V and 4 bases from J, with 15 bases between. The CDR3 length is 13 residues. Germline CDR1 and CDR2: SNHLY and FYNNEI. The CDR3 spells CARSMGLSYGYTF. The CDR3 DNA reads as TGTGCCAGGTCCATGGGGCTTTCCTATGGCTACACCTTC.

The chain combines TRBV6-6 with TRBJ2-5; perhaps D is TRBD1 or TRBD2 (6 bases each). This CDR3 is built from 13 residues. Trimming left V 5 bases short and J 5 bases short, with 12 bases between. Germline CDR1 MNHNY, CDR2 SVGAGI (reference sequence). CDR3 sequence reads: CASSRGGHETQYF. In DNA form, the CDR3 reads TGTGCCAGCAGTAGAGGGGGGCACGAGACCCAGTACTTC.

The gene calls are TRBV7-2 and TRBJ2-7; 7 nucleotides line up with TRBD1. The CDR3 runs to 15 residues. The junction had 8 bases not matched to a gene; V was cut back by 3 bases and J by 3 bases. The V gene's germline CDR1 is SGHTA and CDR2 FQGNSA. The CDR3 nucleotides read TGTGCCAGCAGCTTTTCCGGGACAGAGGGCTACGAGCAGTACTTC. This codes for CASSFSGTEGYEQYF.

Details on this clone: The same CDR3 is also encoded by other DNA sequences in this sample. V is TRBV5-1 and J is TRBJ2-1, with 10 bases matching TRBD2. The V gene end was trimmed by 1 base and the J gene end by 7 bases; junction bases not matched to a gene: 5. CDR1 and CDR2 from the germline V gene are SGHRS and YFSETQ. This CDR3 has 15 amino acids. The CDR3 here is CASSLLAGVNNEQFF. For the CDR3, the DNA is TGCGCCAGCAGCTTGCTAGCGGGAGTTAATAATGAGCAGTTCTTC.

A note on this clone: Other DNA sequences of this sample code for an identical CDR3. The chain is built from TRBV9 and TRBJ2-3, with D maybe TRBD2 (6 bases). This CDR3 has 14 residues. Germline CDR1 reads SGDLS; CDR2 reads YYNGEE. V was cut by 3 bases and J by 0 bases, with 8 bases left in between. CDR3 protein: CASSGLVSTDTQYF. CDR3 coding DNA: TGTGCCAGCAGCGGACTAGTAAGCACAGATACGCAGTATTTT.

Points on this clone: The same CDR3 is also encoded by other DNA sequences in this sample. J is TRBJ2-3 and V is TRBV10-2, with TRBD2 matching over 7 bases. V gave up 0 bases and J gave up 4 bases; unmatched junction bases: 4. This CDR3 is built from 15 residues. The germline V gene encodes CDR1 WSHSY and CDR2 SAAADI. Here the CDR3 DNA reads TGCGCCAGCAGTGAGTCGGGAGGGAGCGCAGATACGCAGTATTTT. Amino acid sequence: CASSESGGSADTQYF.

This chain uses TRBV4-1 with TRBJ2-2; 9 bases align to TRBD1. The CDR3 sequence is 15 residues long. Trimming cost V 2 bases and J 6 bases; bases outside gene matches: 4. CDR1 and CDR2 from the germline V gene are MGHRA and YSYEKL. This CDR3 is CASSQRDRAPGELFF. As DNA, the CDR3 is TGCGCCAGCAGCCAACGGGACAGGGCCCCCGGGGAGCTGTTTTTT.

The V gene is TRBV6-5, the J gene TRBJ1-6; 8 bases are a match to TRBD1. J lost 9 bases, V lost 6 bases, and 7 bases had no gene match. This CDR3 spans 14 amino acids. Germline values: CDR1 MNHEY, CDR2 SVGAGI. The CDR3 DNA reads TGTGCCAGCAGACCCGACAGGGGACCTTCACCCCTCCACTTT. It yields the protein CASRPDRGPSPLHF.

The V gene is TRBV28, the J gene TRBJ1-2; no firm D call. V gave up 5 bases and J gave up 4 bases, with 20 bases separating them. The CDR3 is made up of 16 amino acids. Germline loops: CDR1 MDHEN, CDR2 SYDVKM. The CDR3 bases are TGTGCCAGCAGTCCCTCAGCGTCGATGGGATCCTATGGCTACACCTTC. It translates to CASSPSASMGSYGYTF.

This chain joins TRBV4-3 and TRBJ2-2; TRBD1 is a possible D gene (6 bases). The V and J ends lost 3 bases and 7 bases respectively, with 15 bases between them. The CDR3 sequence is 15 residues long. CDR1 is LGHNA and CDR2 is YSLEER in the germline V gene. CDR3 DNA: TGCGCCAGCAGCCAGAGTGCTCAGGGGTTCGGGGAGCTGTTTTTT. Encoded protein: CASSQSAQGFGELFF.

This chain connects TRBV2 to TRBJ2-5, with D perhaps matching TRBD2 (5 bases). The germline V and J ends were trimmed by 4 bases and 5 bases, with 17 bases remaining between them. The CDR3 consists of 15 residues. Germline V lookup: CDR1 SNHLY, CDR2 FYNNEI. This CDR3 reads CASSGRQLRAETQYF. DNA of the CDR3: TGTGCCAGCAGTGGCCGTCAGCTGCGGGCGGAGACCCAGTACTTC. Filled out from reference TRBV2 and TRBJ2-5, the complete variable domain reads EPEVTQTPSHQVTQMGQEVILRCVPISNHLYFYWYRQILGQKVEFLVSFYNNEISEKSEIFDDQFSVERPDGSNFTLKIRSTKLEDSAMYFCASSGRQLRAETQYFGPGTRLLVL.

This CDR3 is CASSWGRDTQYF. In DNA form, the CDR3 reads TGTGCCAGCAGTTGGGGCAGAGATACGCAGTATTTT. This chain joins TRBV2 and TRBJ2-3; a possible D gene is TRBD1 (5 bases). This CDR3 is built from 12 residues. V gave up 5 bases and J gave up 5 bases, with 8 bases separating them. Germline loops: CDR1 SNHLY, CDR2 FYNNEI.

The chain joins TRBV10-2 to TRBJ1-1; D ambiguous. V was cut by 3 bases and J by 4 bases, with 9 bases left in between. The CDR3 length is 13 residues. CDR1 is WSHSY and CDR2 is SAAADI in the germline V gene. The CDR3: CASSDWGVTEAFF. CDR3 nucleotide sequence: TGCGCCAGCAGTGACTGGGGAGTCACTGAAGCTTTCTTT.